These T cell receptor beta chains were read from a single sample in a study of blood T cell repertoires in COVID-19. Clones were sequenced by immunoSEQ multiplex PCR, and TCRdb holds only the in-frame ones, with some missing. The repertoire holds fewer than 650,000 clones, around 90% seen once, with roughly 7.3% in the top ten. Sequencing was carried out using peripheral blood. These receptors all come from a woman aged 50 to 60 with COVID-19, enrolled during active disease. Both conserved end residues are part of each CDR3. D genes are given only for firm matches. Clone size is not always given. Where it is, it says once, few, many or a class for expanded clones.

cdr3_length: 15; d_call: .; clone_size: .; v_call: TRBV29-1; j_call: TRBJ2-6; cdr3_nt: TGCAGCGTTCGGGTCCCAAGCTCTGGGGCCAACGTCCTGACTTTC; cdr3_aa: CSVRVPSSGANVLTF
cdr3_length: 13; d_call: .; clone_size: .; v_call: TRBV10-3; j_call: TRBJ1-1; cdr3_nt: TGTGCCATCGGGGACATACTGAACACTGAAGCTTTCTTT; cdr3_aa: CAIGDILNTEAFF
cdr3_length: 12; d_call: .; clone_size: .; v_call: TRBV5-6; j_call: TRBJ1-1; cdr3_nt: TGTGCCAGCAGCTTGGTAACAGGGCGGGCTTTCTTT; cdr3_aa: CASSLVTGRAFF
cdr3_length: 14; d_call: TRBD1; clone_size: .; v_call: TRBV10-2; j_call: TRBJ1-1; cdr3_nt: TGCGCCAGCAGCGGGGGACAGAGGAACACTGAAGCTTTCTTT; cdr3_aa: CASSGGQRNTEAFF
cdr3_length: 16; d_call: .; clone_size: .; v_call: TRBV5-1; j_call: TRBJ1-3; cdr3_nt: TGCGCCAGCAGCTTGACAGGCCAACGTGGAGGAAACACCATATATTTT; cdr3_aa: CASSLTGQRGGNTIYF
cdr3_length: 13; d_call: .; clone_size: few; v_call: TRBV29-1; j_call: TRBJ1-5; cdr3_nt: TGCAGCGTCGGAGGGGCAGACAATCAGCCCCAGCATTTT; cdr3_aa: CSVGGADNQPQHF
cdr3_length: 13; d_call: .; clone_size: .; v_call: TRBV6-5; j_call: TRBJ1-5; cdr3_nt: TGTGCCAGCAGAAAGGAACCGGGTCAGCCCCAGCATTTT; cdr3_aa: CASRKEPGQPQHF
cdr3_length: 12; d_call: .; clone_size: .; v_call: TRBV30; j_call: TRBJ1-3; cdr3_nt: TGTGCCTGGAGTGTAGGAGAAAACACCATATATTTT; cdr3_aa: CAWSVGENTIYF
cdr3_length: 11; d_call: .; clone_size: .; v_call: TRBV6-1; j_call: TRBJ1-1; cdr3_nt: TGTGCCAGCAGTGAAGGGGCAGGGGCTTTCTTT; cdr3_aa: CASSEGAGAFF
cdr3_length: 16; d_call: .; clone_size: .; v_call: TRBV6-5; j_call: TRBJ1-4; cdr3_nt: TGTGCCAGCAGTTTAAGGACATTCGGGGGTAATGAAAAACTGTTTTTT; cdr3_aa: CASSLRTFGGNEKLFF
cdr3_length: 15; d_call: TRBD1; clone_size: .; v_call: TRBV4-1; j_call: TRBJ1-1; cdr3_nt: TGCGCCAGCAGCCGGGACAGGGGTCAAGACACTGAAGCTTTCTTT; cdr3_aa: CASSRDRGQDTEAFF
cdr3_length: 16; d_call: .; clone_size: .; v_call: TRBV7-9; j_call: TRBJ2-7; cdr3_nt: TGTGCCAGCAGCGAACCCTCGGGAGCCGGATCCTACGAGCAGTACTTC; cdr3_aa: CASSEPSGAGSYEQYF
cdr3_length: 18; d_call: .; clone_size: .; v_call: TRBV19; j_call: TRBJ1-2; cdr3_nt: TGTGCCAGTAGTATCAGGGTAACAGGGAGTGGTCGTTGGAATGGCTACACCTTC; cdr3_aa: CASSIRVTGSGRWNGYTF
cdr3_length: 14; d_call: .; clone_size: .; v_call: TRBV19; j_call: TRBJ1-6; cdr3_nt: TGTGCCAGTAGTACGGGCCGACTAGGTTCACCCCTCCACTTT; cdr3_aa: CASSTGRLGSPLHF
cdr3_length: 14; d_call: .; clone_size: once; v_call: TRBV2; j_call: TRBJ1-2; cdr3_nt: TGTGCCAGCAGGGGGGGACTGTTTAACTATGGCTACACCTTC; cdr3_aa: CASRGGLFNYGYTF